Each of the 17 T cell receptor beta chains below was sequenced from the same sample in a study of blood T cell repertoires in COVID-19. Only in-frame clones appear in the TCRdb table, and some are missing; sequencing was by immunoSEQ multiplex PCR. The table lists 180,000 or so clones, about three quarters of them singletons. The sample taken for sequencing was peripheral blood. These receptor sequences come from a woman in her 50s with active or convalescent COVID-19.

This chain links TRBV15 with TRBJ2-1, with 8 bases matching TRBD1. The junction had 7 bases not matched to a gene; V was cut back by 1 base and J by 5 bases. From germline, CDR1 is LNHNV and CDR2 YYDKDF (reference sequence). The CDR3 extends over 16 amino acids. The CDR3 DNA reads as TGTGCCACCAGCAGAGGTTCAGGGGGCGCCCACAATGAGCAGTTCTTC. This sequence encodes CATSRGSGGAHNEQFF.

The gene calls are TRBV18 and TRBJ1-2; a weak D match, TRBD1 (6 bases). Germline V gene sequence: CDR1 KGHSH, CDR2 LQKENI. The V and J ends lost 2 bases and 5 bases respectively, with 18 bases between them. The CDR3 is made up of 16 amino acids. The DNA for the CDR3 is TGTGCCAGCTCACCATCAGGGGTCCTGACCCTTTATGGCTACACCTTC. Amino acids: CASSPSGVLTLYGYTF.

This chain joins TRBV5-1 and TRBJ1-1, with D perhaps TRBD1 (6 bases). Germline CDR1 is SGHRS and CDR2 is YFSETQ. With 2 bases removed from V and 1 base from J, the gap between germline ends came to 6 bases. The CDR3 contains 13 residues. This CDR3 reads CASSLGGNTEAFF. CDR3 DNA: TGCGCCAGCAGCTTAGGGGGGAACACTGAAGCTTTCTTT. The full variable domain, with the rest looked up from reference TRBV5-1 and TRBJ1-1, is KAGVTQTPRYLIKTRGQQVTLSCSPISGHRSVSWYQQTPGQGLQFLFEYFSETQRNKGNFPGRFSGRQFSNSRSEMNVSTLELGDSALYLCASSLGGNTEAFFGQGTRLTVV.

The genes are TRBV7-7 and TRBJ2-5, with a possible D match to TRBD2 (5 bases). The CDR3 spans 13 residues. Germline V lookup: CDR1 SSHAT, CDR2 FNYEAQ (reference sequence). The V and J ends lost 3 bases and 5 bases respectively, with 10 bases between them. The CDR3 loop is CASSFEGGETQYF. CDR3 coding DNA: TGTGCCAGCAGCTTCGAGGGTGGCGAGACCCAGTACTTC.

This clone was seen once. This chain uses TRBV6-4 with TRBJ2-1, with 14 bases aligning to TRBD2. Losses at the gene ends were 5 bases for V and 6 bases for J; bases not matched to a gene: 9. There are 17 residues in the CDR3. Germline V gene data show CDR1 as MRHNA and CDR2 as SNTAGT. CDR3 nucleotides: TGTGCCAGCAGTCCCGGGACTAGCGGGGGTCTGGTCAATGAGCAGTTCTTC. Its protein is CASSPGTSGGLVNEQFF.

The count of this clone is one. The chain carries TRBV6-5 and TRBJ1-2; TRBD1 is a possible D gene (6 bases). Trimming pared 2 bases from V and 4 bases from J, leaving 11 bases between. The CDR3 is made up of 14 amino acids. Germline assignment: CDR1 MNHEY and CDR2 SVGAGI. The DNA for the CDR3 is TGTGCCAGCAGTTACGCAGGGGAGATCTATGGCTACACCTTC. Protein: CASSYAGEIYGYTF.

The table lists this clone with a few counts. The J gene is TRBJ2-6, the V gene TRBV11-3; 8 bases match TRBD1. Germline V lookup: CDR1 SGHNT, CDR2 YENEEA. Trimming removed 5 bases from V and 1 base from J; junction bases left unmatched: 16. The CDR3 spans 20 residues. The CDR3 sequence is CASSDPRQGNYLSGANVLTF. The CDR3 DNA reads TGTGCCAGCAGCGACCCCCGACAGGGGAACTACCTTTCTGGGGCCAACGTCCTGACTTTC.

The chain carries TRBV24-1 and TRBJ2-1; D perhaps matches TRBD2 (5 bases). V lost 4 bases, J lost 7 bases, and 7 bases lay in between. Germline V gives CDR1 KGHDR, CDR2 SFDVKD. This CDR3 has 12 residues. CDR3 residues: CATSDRENEQFF. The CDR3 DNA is TGTGCCACCAGTGACCGGGAAAATGAGCAGTTCTTC.

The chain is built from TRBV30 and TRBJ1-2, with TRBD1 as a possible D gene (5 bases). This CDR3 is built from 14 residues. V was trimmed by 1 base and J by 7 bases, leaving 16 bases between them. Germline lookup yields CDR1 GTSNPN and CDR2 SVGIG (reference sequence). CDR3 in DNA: TGTGCCTGGAGTGAAGGGAACAGGAAAGTTGGCTACACCTTC. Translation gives CAWSEGNRKVGYTF.

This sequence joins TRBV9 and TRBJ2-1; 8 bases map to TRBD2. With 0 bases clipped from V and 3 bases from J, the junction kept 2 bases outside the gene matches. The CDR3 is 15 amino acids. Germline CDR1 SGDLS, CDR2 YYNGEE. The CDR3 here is CASSVEGTSYNEQFF. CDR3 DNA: TGTGCCAGCAGCGTAGAGGGGACTAGCTACAATGAGCAGTTCTTC.

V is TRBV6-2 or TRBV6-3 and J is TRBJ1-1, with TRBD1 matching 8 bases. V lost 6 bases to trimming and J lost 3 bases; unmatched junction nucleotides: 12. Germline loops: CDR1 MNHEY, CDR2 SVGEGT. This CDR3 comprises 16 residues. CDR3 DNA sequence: TGTGCCAGCAGCCCCGGACAGGGTCGGGGGTACACTGAAGCTTTCTTT. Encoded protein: CASSPGQGRGYTEAFF.

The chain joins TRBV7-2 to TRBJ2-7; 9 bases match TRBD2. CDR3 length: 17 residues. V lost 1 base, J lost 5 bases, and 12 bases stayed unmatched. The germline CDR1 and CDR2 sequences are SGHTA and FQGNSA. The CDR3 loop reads CASSLGFGGGAVDEQYF. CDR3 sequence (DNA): TGTGCCAGCAGCTTAGGATTTGGCGGGGGGGCCGTCGACGAGCAGTACTTC. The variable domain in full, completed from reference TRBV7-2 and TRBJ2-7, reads GAGVSQSPSNKVTEKGKDVELRCDPISGHTALYWYRQSLGQGLEFLIYFQGNSAPDKSGLPSDRFSAERTGGSVSTLTIQRTQQEDSAVYLCASSLGFGGGAVDEQYFGPGTRLTVT.

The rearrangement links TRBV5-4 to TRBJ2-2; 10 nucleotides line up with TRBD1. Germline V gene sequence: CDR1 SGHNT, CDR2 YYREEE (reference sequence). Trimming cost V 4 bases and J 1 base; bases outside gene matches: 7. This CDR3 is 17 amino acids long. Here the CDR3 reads CASSHTRTGGNTGELFF. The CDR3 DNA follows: TGTGCCAGCAGCCACACCCGGACAGGGGGGAACACCGGGGAGCTGTTTTTT. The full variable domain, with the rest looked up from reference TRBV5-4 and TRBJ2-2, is ETGVTQSPTHLIKTRGQQVTLRCSSQSGHNTVSWYQQALGQGPQFIFQYYREEENGRGNFPPRFSGLQFPNYSSELNVNALELDDSALYLCASSHTRTGGNTGELFFGEGSRLTVL.

This CDR3 is CASSSGRGDEQFF. DNA of the CDR3: TGTGCCAGTAGTAGCGGGAGGGGGGATGAGCAGTTCTTC. The rearrangement uses TRBV19 and TRBJ2-1; TRBD2 aligns across 9 bases. CDR1 and CDR2 (germline): LNHDA, SQIVND (reference sequence). The CDR3 totals 13 residues. V shed 4 bases, J shed 8 bases, and the junction held 3 bases outside the gene matches. The full variable domain, with the rest looked up from reference TRBV19 and TRBJ2-1, is DGGITQSPKYLFRKEGQNVTLSCEQNLNHDAMYWYRQDPGQGLRLIYYSQIVNDFQKGDIAEGYSVSREKKESFPLTVTSAQKNPTAFYLCASSSGRGDEQFFGPGTRLTVL.

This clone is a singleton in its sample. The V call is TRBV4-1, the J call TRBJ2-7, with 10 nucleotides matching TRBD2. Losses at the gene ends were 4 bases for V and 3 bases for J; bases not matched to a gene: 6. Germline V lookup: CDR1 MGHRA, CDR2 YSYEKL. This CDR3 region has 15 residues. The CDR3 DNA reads TGCGCCAGCAGCCTTGGGACTAGCGAGGACTACGAGCAGTACTTC. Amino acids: CASSLGTSEDYEQYF.

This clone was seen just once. The CDR3 is CASSFGPDRTNSPLHF. The CDR3 nucleotides read TGTGCCAGCAGCTTTGGCCCCGACAGGACCAATTCACCCCTCCACTTT. The rearrangement joins TRBV5-5 to TRBJ1-6, with D maybe TRBD1 (6 bases). The V gene lost 2 bases and the J gene lost 7 bases, with 16 bases spanning the gap. The CDR3 is 16 residues long. From germline, CDR1 is SGHKS and CDR2 YYEKEE (reference sequence).

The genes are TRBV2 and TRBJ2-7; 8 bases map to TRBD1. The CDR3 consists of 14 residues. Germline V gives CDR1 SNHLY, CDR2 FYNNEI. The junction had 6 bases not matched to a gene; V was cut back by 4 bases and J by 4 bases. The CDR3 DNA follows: TGTGCCAGCAGTGGGCAGGGGGCCGAGTACGAGCAGTACTTC. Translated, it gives CASSGQGAEYEQYF.